These 15 T cell receptor beta chains originate from one sample sequenced in a study of blood T cell repertoires in COVID-19. Libraries were prepared by immunoSEQ multiplex PCR; TCRdb keeps only in-frame clonotypes and omits some of them. The sample shows around 140,000 clones, about 81% of them seen only once. The specimen was peripheral blood. Receptors originate from a woman older than 75 with acute or convalescent COVID-19.

The chain uses TRBV4-3 and TRBJ1-5, with D perhaps TRBD1 (6 bases). V was trimmed by 3 bases and J by 7 bases, leaving 16 bases between them. The CDR3 spans 15 residues. Looked up from germline, CDR1 is LGHNA and CDR2 is YSLEER. In DNA form, the CDR3 reads TGCGCCAGCAGCCAGGGCAGGGGCGCCGGCCAGCCCCAGCATTTT. This gives the protein CASSQGRGAGQPQHF.

The rearrangement joins TRBV5-1 to TRBJ2-3; TRBD2 might be the D (6 bases). This CDR3 has 15 residues. V was shortened by 5 bases and J by 0 bases, with 13 bases between the two germline ends. Germline values: CDR1 SGHRS, CDR2 YFSETQ. The chain's CDR3 is CASRKAGTSTDTQYF. The CDR3, as DNA: TGCGCCAGCAGAAAAGCGGGCACTAGCACAGATACGCAGTATTTT.

The CDR3 reads CASSDRVHGYTF. The CDR3 nucleotides are TGTGCCAGCAGTGACAGGGTCCATGGCTACACCTTC. The chain is built from TRBV6-1 and TRBJ1-2, with a possible D match to TRBD1 (5 bases). CDR1 is MNHNS, CDR2 SASEGT, per germline. CDR3 length: 12 residues. Between the trimmed V and J ends, which lost 3 bases and 6 bases, there was a span of 8 bases.

The V and J genes are TRBV9 and TRBJ2-2, with TRBD2 identical over 7 bases. The CDR3 covers 15 residues. Losses at the gene ends were 2 bases for V and 1 base for J; bases not matched to a gene: 2. The germline V gene encodes CDR1 SGDLS and CDR2 YYNGEE. The CDR3 spells CASSVLAENTGELFF. The CDR3 nucleotides are TGTGCCAGCAGCGTTCTAGCGGAGAACACCGGGGAGCTGTTTTTT.

This chain links TRBV5-4 with TRBJ2-7; D might be TRBD2 (6 bases). CDR1 SGHNT and CDR2 YYREEE come from the germline V gene (reference sequence). The CDR3 has 16 amino acids. Trimming removed 2 bases from V and 7 bases from J, with 22 bases in between. CDR3 DNA sequence: TGTGCCAGCAGCTTAAATTTAGCCGGGAGACGGAGTGAGCAGTACTTC. It specifies CASSLNLAGRRSEQYF.

This sequence joins TRBV9 and TRBJ2-5; TRBD2 agrees at 7 bases. Per the germline V gene, CDR1 is SGDLS and CDR2 is YYNGEE. CDR3 length equals 16 residues. The junction had 10 bases not matched to a gene; V was cut back by 0 bases and J by 5 bases. In DNA form, the CDR3 reads TGTGCCAGCAGCGTAGGCAGCTCGCGGGAGCCGGAGACCCAGTACTTC. This encodes CASSVGSSREPETQYF. Together with reference TRBV9 and TRBJ2-5, the CDR3 gives the full variable domain: DSGVTQTPKHLITATGQRVTLRCSPRSGDLSVYWYQQSLDQGLQFLIQYYNGEERAKGNILERFSAQQFPDLHSELNLSSLELGDSALYFCASSVGSSREPETQYFGPGTRLLVL.

J is TRBJ2-1 and V is TRBV7-8, with 8 bases identical to TRBD1. Germline assignment: CDR1 SGHVS and CDR2 FQNEAQ. The CDR3 runs to 13 residues. Trimming at V came to 6 bases and at J to 6 bases, leaving 4 bases not matched to a gene. The CDR3 loop reads CASSPDRANEQFF. The CDR3 bases are TGTGCCAGCAGTCCGGACAGGGCCAATGAGCAGTTCTTC.

This clone was counted only a few times. The V call is TRBV9, the J call TRBJ2-1, with no clear D. Germline-derived CDR1 and CDR2 are SGDLS and YYNGEE. The CDR3 runs 16 residues. Trimming removed 0 bases from V and 0 bases from J, with 10 bases in between. The CDR3 reads CASSVDEASSYNEQFF. CDR3 coding DNA: TGTGCCAGCAGCGTAGATGAGGCGTCCTCCTACAATGAGCAGTTCTTC.

This clone was detected once. The chain joins TRBV3-1 (or the pseudogene TRBV3-2) to TRBJ1-5; D gene ambiguous. Trimming cost V 5 bases and J 4 bases, with 9 bases left between them. The CDR3 loop spans 13 amino acids. Germline loops: CDR1 LGHDT, CDR2 YNNKEL (reference sequence). The CDR3 loop reads CASSSHGNQPQHF. The CDR3 DNA reads TGTGCCAGCAGCTCGCACGGTAATCAGCCCCAGCATTTT.

CDR3 sequence (DNA): TGCGCCAGCAGCCAAGAATTGGGGAGGATCAACACCGGGGAGCTGTTTTTT. Encoded protein: CASSQELGRINTGELFF. V is TRBV4-3 and J is TRBJ2-2; a possible D gene is TRBD2 (6 bases). The germline V gene has CDR1 LGHNA and CDR2 YSLEER. The CDR3 totals 17 residues. Trimming took 0 bases from V and 2 from J, leaving 13 bases between them.

The chain combines TRBV9 with TRBJ1-2; a weak D match, TRBD1 (5 bases). This CDR3 region has 14 residues. V was clipped by 0 bases and J by 2 bases, with 8 bases between them. CDR1 and CDR2 from the germline V gene are SGDLS and YYNGEE. The CDR3 coding sequence is TGTGCCAGCAGCGTAGAGGGGCGGAACTATGGCTACACCTTC. Protein sequence: CASSVEGRNYGYTF.

CDR3 loop: CASSLARMSEQYF. CDR3 DNA sequence: TGTGCCAGCAGCTTAGCCCGTATGAGCGAGCAGTACTTC. The chain couples TRBV11-2 to TRBJ2-7; D remains ambiguous. Deletions cut 1 base from V and 6 bases from J, with 10 bases between. Germline lookup yields CDR1 SGHAT and CDR2 FQNNGV. This CDR3 region has 13 residues.

The rearrangement uses TRBV2 and TRBJ2-7; TRBD2 agrees at 9 bases. The germline V gene has CDR1 SNHLY and CDR2 FYNNEI. The CDR3 loop spans 16 amino acids. Trimming at V came to 4 bases and at J to 6 bases, leaving 13 bases not matched to a gene. The CDR3 region is CASSALAGSGLSEQYF. CDR3 sequence (DNA): TGTGCCAGCAGTGCCCTAGCGGGAAGCGGGTTGAGCGAGCAGTACTTC.

The gene calls are TRBV12-3 or TRBV12-4 and TRBJ1-2; D gene ambiguous. Deletions cut 5 bases from V and 2 bases from J, with 6 bases between. The CDR3 length is 12 residues. For the CDR3, the DNA is TGTGCCAGCAGTACACAGAACTATGGCTACACCTTC. Translation: CASSTQNYGYTF.

CDR3 nucleotide sequence: TGTGCCAGCAGTTTCTCCGGGACAGGGGTTTCTGGAAACACCATATATTTT. Protein: CASSFSGTGVSGNTIYF. The chain combines TRBV7-2 with TRBJ1-3; TRBD1 matches at 10 bases. Germline-derived CDR1 and CDR2 are SGHTA and FQGNSA. Losses at the gene ends were 6 bases for V and 1 base for J; bases not matched to a gene: 9. The CDR3 length is 17 residues.